These 4 T cell receptor beta chains were sequenced from one sample in a study of molecular identifiers for immune sequencing clone quantification (dated by TCRdb to the late 2010s). Library preparation used PCR. This sample was sequenced with a NextSeq 500. Using fastp trimming at Q25 and MiXCR clonotype assembly, TCRdb reanalyzed the public sequencing data and kept in-frame beta chains. Duplicate CDR3 protein sequences are folded into a single record with the most common DNA and genes. The sample yields a few hundred thousand distinct CDR3 sequences; roughly a quarter were counted once. The biggest ten clones account for around 0.74% of the sample. What was sequenced was naive CD8+ T cells from blood, with Jurkat cell RNA spiked in. In the paper's terms, the cell subset or site label means: FACS-sorted CD8+CD4-CCR7+CD45RA+ naive T cells. All receptors derive from a human donor in good health. Some libraries in this study had Jurkat cell RNA spiked in.

The CDR3 spells CSARSSLTYEQYF. The CDR3 DNA reads as TGCAGTGCTAGGTCCTCTTTAACCTACGAGCAGTACTTC. The chain employs TRBV20-1 and TRBJ2-7, with unresolved D. Germline loops: CDR1 DFQATT, CDR2 SNEGSKA (reference sequence). This CDR3 is 13 amino acids long. V lost 3 bases and J lost 2, with 11 bases in between.

This clonotype came up many times. The J gene is TRBJ2-1, the V gene TRBV12-3 or TRBV12-4; a weak D match, TRBD1 (7 bases). V was clipped by 3 bases and J by 13 bases, with 13 bases between them. There are 12 residues in the CDR3. For the CDR3, the DNA is TGTGCCAGCAGTTTCGGAGGGGGCACCCAGTTCTTC. Its protein product is CASSFGGGTQFF.

CDR3 sequence reads: CASSFGQSYEQYF. In nucleotides, the CDR3 is TGTGCCAGCAGTTTCGGCCAGTCCTACGAGCAGTACTTC. The chain carries TRBV27 and TRBJ2-7; D uncertain. The CDR3 has 13 residues. CDR1 is MNHEY, CDR2 SMNVEV, per germline (reference sequence). The V end was cut by 3 bases, the J end by 1 base, with 7 bases between.

The rearrangement uses TRBV4-2 and TRBJ1-1; 12 bases map to TRBD1. The length of the CDR3 is 17 residues. CDR1 and CDR2 from the germline V gene are LGHNA and YNFKEQ. Trimming removed 3 bases from V and 6 bases from J; junction bases left unmatched: 11. CDR3 loop: CASSHGTGTGGESEAFF. The DNA for the CDR3 is TGTGCCAGCAGCCATGGAACCGGGACAGGGGGCGAATCTGAAGCTTTCTTT.